These 12 T cell receptor beta chains share one sample of origin, sequenced in a study of blood T cell repertoires in COVID-19. The repertoire was sequenced with immunoSEQ multiplex PCR; TCRdb's copy has only in-frame clones and lacks some. The sample lists roughly 190,000 clones; more than 70% were seen once. The sample comprised peripheral blood. The receptors derive from a human donor in a cohort sampled during active COVID-19.

The V and J genes are TRBV7-9 and TRBJ1-1; D unresolved. The CDR3 is 13 residues long. V lost 5 bases, J lost 0 bases, and 7 bases lay in between. CDR1 is SEHNR and CDR2 is FQNEAQ in the germline V gene (reference sequence). CDR3 loop: CASSDQMNTEAFF. Here the CDR3 DNA reads TGTGCCAGCAGCGATCAGATGAACACTGAAGCTTTCTTT.

The chain carries TRBV7-2 and TRBJ2-1; 8 bases match TRBD1. After removal of 3 bases from V and 7 bases from J, the junction contained 2 bases not matched to a gene. CDR3 length equals 13 residues. The germline V gene has CDR1 SGHTA and CDR2 FQGNSA. The CDR3 reads CASSLDRENEQFF. The CDR3 DNA is TGTGCCAGCAGCTTGGACAGGGAGAATGAGCAGTTCTTC.

This clone was detected once. V gene TRBV9 combines with J gene TRBJ1-1; 9 bases map to TRBD1. The junction had 4 bases not matched to a gene; V was cut back by 4 bases and J by 0 bases. In germline, CDR1 is SGDLS, CDR2 YYNGEE. This CDR3 spans 15 amino acids. CDR3 nucleotide sequence: TGTGCCAGCAGCCCCCGACAGGGGGTGAACACTGAAGCTTTCTTT. Its translation: CASSPRQGVNTEAFF.

This sequence joins TRBV6-5 and TRBJ2-5; TRBD2 matches 8 bases. CDR1 is MNHEY, CDR2 SVGAGI, per germline. CDR3 size: 15 residues. The ends lost 6 bases at V and 7 bases at J; junction bases unmatched: 13. The CDR3 loop is CASSRGGAPVGTQYF. CDR3 coding DNA: TGTGCCAGCAGCCGGGGGGGAGCGCCGGTTGGGACCCAGTACTTC.

The chain recombines TRBV6-2 or TRBV6-3 with TRBJ2-5; 9 nucleotides match TRBD2. Germline V gene data show CDR1 as MNHEY and CDR2 as SVGEGT. The CDR3 runs to 12 residues. Unmatched junction bases numbered 2, after V lost 5 bases and J lost 7 bases. The CDR3 coding sequence is TGTGCCAGCAGTACACTAGCGGGGACCCAGTACTTC. It yields the protein CASSTLAGTQYF.

This clone was detected a few times. This rearrangement joins TRBV27 to TRBJ2-3; D is possibly TRBD1 (6 bases). The CDR3 has 16 residues. Trimming removed 2 bases from V and 1 base from J, with 13 bases in between. CDR1 is MNHEY, CDR2 SMNVEV, per germline (reference sequence). The CDR3 nucleotides are TGTGCCAGCAGTTTAAATGGACAGCTTCGCACAGATACGCAGTATTTT. Protein: CASSLNGQLRTDTQYF.

CDR3 sequence: CASSFQEVNEQYF. Written as DNA, the CDR3 is TGTGCCAGCAGCTTTCAGGAGGTAAACGAGCAGTACTTC. The chain recombines TRBV7-8 with TRBJ2-7; tentatively, D is TRBD2 (5 bases). The CDR3 consists of 13 residues. Trimming took 3 bases from V and 5 from J, leaving 11 bases between them. Germline V gene sequence: CDR1 SGHVS, CDR2 FQNEAQ.

The rearrangement uses TRBV28 and TRBJ2-1, with D possibly matching TRBD2 (6 bases). The germline gives CDR1 MDHEN, CDR2 SYDVKM. The V end was cut by 8 bases, the J end by 7 bases, with 21 bases between. The CDR3 runs to 15 residues. CDR3: CASLGGAESGNEQFF. For the CDR3, the DNA is TGTGCCAGCCTAGGAGGGGCGGAAAGCGGGAATGAGCAGTTCTTC.

The CDR3 reads CASSLYDEQFF. CDR3 DNA: TGCGCCAGCAGCCTATATGATGAGCAGTTCTTC. This chain links TRBV4-1 with TRBJ2-1; D uncertain. Trimming cost V 4 bases and J 8 bases, with 6 bases left between them. The CDR3 is made up of 11 amino acids. CDR1 and CDR2 (germline): MGHRA, YSYEKL.

The rearrangement links TRBV9 to TRBJ2-3, with TRBD1 as a possible D gene (5 bases). Trimming left V 2 bases short and J 1 base short, with 11 bases between. The germline V gene has CDR1 SGDLS and CDR2 YYNGEE. The CDR3 is 15 amino acids. The CDR3 here is CASSVQGVGTDTQYF. The CDR3 region has the DNA TGTGCCAGCAGCGTTCAGGGCGTGGGCACAGATACGCAGTATTTT.

This sequence joins TRBV11-2 and TRBJ2-7; 7 nucleotides agree with TRBD2. J lost 7 bases, V lost 5 bases, and 14 bases had no gene match. Germline values: CDR1 SGHAT, CDR2 FQNNGV. The CDR3 is 15 amino acids. In nucleotides, the CDR3 is TGTGCCAGCAGCCCTCTGGGGGGGGAAGTGAGAGAGCAGTACTTC. Its protein product is CASSPLGGEVREQYF.

The chain couples TRBV14 to TRBJ2-5; D is perhaps TRBD2 (5 bases). Trimming pared 5 bases from V and 3 bases from J, leaving 16 bases between. Germline loops: CDR1 SGHDN, CDR2 FVKESK. This CDR3 is built from 15 residues. The CDR3 DNA reads as TGTGCCAGCAGCACACACGGACTCCTGGAAGAGACCCAGTACTTC. It specifies CASSTHGLLEETQYF.